The clone carrying this T cell receptor (beta chain) was detected only once. No antigen is known for it. This entry belongs to a study of STAT5B mutations in CD4+ large granular lymphocyte leukemia. Study-wide points: The CD4+ versus CD8+ T-LGLL clonality difference may reflect limited sample size. TRBV06-family usage was enriched in top patient clones (8/27) versus controls (2/35).

Germline V gene sequence: CDR1 MNHNY, CDR2 SVGAGI (reference sequence). This CDR3 has 14 residues. V lost 6 bases and J 4 bases, leaving 14 bases between the germline ends. This table comes from immunoSEQ multiplex PCR, and its TCRdb copy is limited to in-frame clones, with some not included. The data hold about 30,000 clones, with 76% observed a single time. Sequencing input: CD4+ T cells from blood buffy coats. This sequence joins TRBV6-6 and TRBJ2-3; D may be TRBD1 (6 bases). This receptor was taken from a human donor in good health. The CDR3: CASSPSGAADTQYF. The CDR3 DNA follows: TGTGCCAGCAGCCCGTCAGGGGCCGCAGATACGCAGTATTTT.